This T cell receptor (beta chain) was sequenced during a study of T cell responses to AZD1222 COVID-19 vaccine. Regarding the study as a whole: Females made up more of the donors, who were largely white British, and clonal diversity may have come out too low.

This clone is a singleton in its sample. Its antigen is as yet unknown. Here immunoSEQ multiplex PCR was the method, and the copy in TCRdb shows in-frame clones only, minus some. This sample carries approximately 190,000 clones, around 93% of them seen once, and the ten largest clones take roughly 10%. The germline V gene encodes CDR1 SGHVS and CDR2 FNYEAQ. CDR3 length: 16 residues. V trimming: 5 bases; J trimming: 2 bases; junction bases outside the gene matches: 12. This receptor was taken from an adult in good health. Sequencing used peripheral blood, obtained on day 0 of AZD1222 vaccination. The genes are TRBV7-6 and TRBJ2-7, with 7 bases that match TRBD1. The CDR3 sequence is CASSPSPQGVAYEQYF. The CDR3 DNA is TGTGCCAGCAGCCCCAGTCCCCAGGGGGTGGCCTACGAGCAGTACTTC.